This record covers a single T cell receptor (beta chain). The antigen it recognizes is unknown. No clone much larger than this one lies a single base away; base qualities are absent. This sample is part of a study of blood T cell repertoires in COVID-19 (dated by TCRdb to 2018 to 2021). Background on the whole study: Samples covering the acute and convalescent phases of COVID-19 were provided by collaborators in the United States, Italy and Spain. A freely available public database, intended as a resource for researchers studying the immune response to SARS-CoV-2, is where the repertoires were released. HLA class I and class II types, where available, came from metadata supplied by the sample provider rather than from assay-based typing. Deeply sampled blood TCRbeta repertoires from subjects exposed to, actively infected with, or recovered from COVID-19 were included in the dataset. Nearly every sample came with metadata listing a de-identified subject ID, COVID-19 status, age in years and sex. The material from the prospective study consisted of cDNA or gDNA derived from T cells, B-cell-depleted T cells, or PBMCs. The samples were drawn from two sources: the first 160 participants of the ongoing ImmuneRACE study, and 1,000 to 1,500 subjects contributed by 6 global collaborators.

Study-level results and caveats: How much clinical and demographic metadata was included differed by source and by participant, and the metadata was provided uncurated.

V loses 4 bases at its end and J loses 6 bases; junction bases beyond the gene matches: 9. The CDR3 contains 14 residues, cysteine and phenylalanine counted. Only the CDR3 DNA stays, 42 bases, in frame from base 1. CDR1 and CDR2, per the germline V gene, are KGHSH and LQKENI. One collaborating source in Seattle enrolled patients while the patients were actively infected and followed the patients over time throughout the course of disease. The collaborating institutions used their own protocols to collect whole blood in K2EDTA tubes. For TCRbeta analysis, collaborators shipped samples in one of three forms: frozen whole blood, isolated PBMCs, or DNA extracted from either of those sample types. TCRbeta CDR3 regions were amplified from genomic DNA by means of the immunoSEQ Assay, a bias-controlled multiplex PCR. From the authors' description of their analysis: Within the assay, amplification of reference gene primers was used to estimate how many nucleated cells each sample contained. To quantify the absolute abundance of each unique TCRbeta CDR3 rearrangement, sequence reads were collapsed and filtered. For each sample, productive Simpson clonality was calculated as the square root of Simpson's diversity index across productive rearrangements. The immuneACCESS repertoire file appears here via TCRdb, limited to in-frame rearrangements. These files lack a portion of the clones; in checked studies, under half of the deficit traces to unresolved V genes, and the cause of the others is not known. The V and J calls and clone size were taken over from that table, and D and trimming were inferred from the DNA. In this sample the table shows nearly 200,000 clones, about 82% of which occur a single time. Under 0.95% of the sample is held by the ten biggest clonotypes.

Rearrangement joined TRBV18 to TRBJ2-7; 7 nucleotides in the junction match TRBD2. This receptor was taken from a man aged 60 to 75 with COVID-19, enrolled during active disease. Sequencing was carried out using peripheral blood. This receptor has the CDR3 CASSQSRGVGEQYF. The DNA reads TGTGCCAGCTCACAGTCCCGGGGGGTCGGCGAGCAGTACTTC.